These 24 T cell receptor beta chains share one sample of origin, sequenced in a study of beta chain features in type 1 diabetes. Study-wide points: There was a moderate but significant shortening of TCRB CDR3s in all four CD4+ subsets of Type 1 diabetes patients.

Sequencing targeted expressed TCRB transcripts, as all isolated RNA had been reverse transcribed. TCRdb's copy holds only in-frame clones and misses some; the assay was immunoSEQ multiplex PCR. This sample yields 550,000 to 850,000 clones, of which about an eighth are seen a single time; 0.022% belongs to the top ten. Their antigens are not known. Sequenced material: naive CD4+ T cells from blood. Receptor source: a man aged 18-30 years with type 1 diabetes.

Only a few counts were recorded for this clone. This sequence joins TRBV30 and TRBJ1-1, with a possible D match to TRBD1 (6 bases). Trimming stripped 0 bases from V and 1 base from J, with 15 bases between. The V gene's germline CDR1 is GTSNPN and CDR2 SVGIG (reference sequence). The CDR3 loop spans 16 amino acids. The CDR3 DNA reads as TGTGCCTGGAGTGTACCCTCGGACAGTCCGAACACTGAAGCTTTCTTT. Translation: CAWSVPSDSPNTEAFF.

The V call is TRBV27, the J call TRBJ1-3; a weak D match, TRBD1 (5 bases). Germline V gives CDR1 MNHEY, CDR2 SMNVEV (reference sequence). The CDR3 has 16 residues. V was trimmed by 2 bases and J by 0 bases, leaving 11 bases between them. The CDR3 DNA follows: TGTGCCAGCAGTTTAGGGGGAAAAGGCTCTGGAAACACCATATATTTT. Translation gives CASSLGGKGSGNTIYF.

V is TRBV19 and J is TRBJ2-3; 7 nucleotides align to TRBD1. The CDR3 covers 13 residues. V lost 8 bases to trimming and J lost 1 base; unmatched junction nucleotides: 3. The germline CDR1 and CDR2 sequences are LNHDA and SQIVND (reference sequence). CDR3 in amino acids: CASVGQGTDTQYF. Written as DNA, the CDR3 is TGTGCCAGTGTAGGACAGGGCACAGATACGCAGTATTTT.

The gene calls are TRBV7-9 and TRBJ1-1; a possible D gene is TRBD1 (6 bases). Germline values: CDR1 SEHNR, CDR2 FQNEAQ (reference sequence). The CDR3 is 15 amino acids. Trimming pared 5 bases from V and 6 bases from J, leaving 19 bases between. CDR3 amino acids: CASSVLSHRAPEAFF. CDR3 DNA: TGTGCCAGCAGCGTGTTGAGCCACAGGGCCCCTGAAGCTTTCTTT.

The chain joins TRBV5-5 to TRBJ1-1, with TRBD1 matching 7 bases. CDR1 SGHKS and CDR2 YYEKEE come from the germline V gene (reference sequence). CDR3 length: 15 amino acids. V lost 4 bases, J lost 2 bases, and 8 bases stayed unmatched. The CDR3 sequence: CASSGTGTVNTEAFF. The CDR3 coding sequence is TGTGCCAGCAGCGGGACCGGGACAGTTAACACTGAAGCTTTCTTT.

The chain has TRBV5-1 and TRBJ2-1; D possibly corresponds to TRBD2 (5 bases). Per germline, CDR1 SGHRS and CDR2 YFSETQ. The CDR3 has 16 residues. The V and J ends lost 0 bases and 1 base respectively, with 11 bases between them. The CDR3 is CASSLAEGGSYNEQFF. CDR3 nucleotides: TGCGCCAGCAGCTTGGCCGAGGGTGGATCCTACAATGAGCAGTTCTTC.

CDR3 region: CASYYPVSYEQYF. The CDR3 DNA is TGTGCCAGCTATTACCCAGTCTCCTACGAGCAGTACTTC. The rearrangement links TRBV2 to TRBJ2-7; D unclear. Germline CDR1 reads SNHLY; CDR2 reads FYNNEI. V shed 8 bases and J shed 0 bases, with 11 bases lying between them. The CDR3 consists of 13 residues.

This chain joins TRBV5-1 and TRBJ2-1; D is possibly TRBD1 or TRBD2 (5 bases each). Trimming stripped 4 bases from V and 2 bases from J, with 13 bases between. The CDR3 is 15 residues long. Germline V gene lookup returns CDR1 SGHRS and CDR2 YFSETQ. CDR3 bases: TGCGCCAGCAGCCCTGAGGGGTGGGCCTACAATGAGCAGTTCTTC. It yields the protein CASSPEGWAYNEQFF.

Worth noting for this clone: Other DNA sequences in this specimen translate into the identical CDR3. The rearrangement joins TRBV30 to TRBJ2-7; either TRBD1 or TRBD2 may fit D (5 bases each). V was trimmed by 0 bases and J by 7 bases, leaving 13 bases between them. This CDR3 has 13 residues. Looked up from germline, CDR1 is GTSNPN and CDR2 is SVGIG (reference sequence). The CDR3 reads CAWSVRGVGEQYF. CDR3 sequence (DNA): TGTGCCTGGAGTGTACGAGGGGTCGGAGAGCAGTACTTC.

This clone has only a few counts. Other DNA sequences from this sample encode an identical CDR3 as well. This sequence joins TRBV4-1 and TRBJ2-3; D remains ambiguous. The CDR3 consists of 13 residues. The V gene's germline CDR1 is MGHRA and CDR2 YSYEKL. V lost 1 base, J lost 5 bases, and 7 bases lay in between. CDR3 sequence reads: CASSQVPLDTQYF. In DNA, the CDR3 is TGCGCCAGCAGCCAAGTCCCGTTAGATACGCAGTATTTT.

Notes on this clone: The sample holds other DNA sequences that translate to the same CDR3. V usage is TRBV18 and J usage is TRBJ1-2; D is unresolved. V was trimmed by 2 bases and J by 3 bases, leaving 7 bases between them. Germline-derived CDR1 and CDR2 are KGHSH and LQKENI. CDR3 length: 13 residues. The CDR3 DNA reads as TGTGCCAGCTCACCAAATCGGGACTATGGCTACACCTTC. Translation gives CASSPNRDYGYTF.

V is TRBV28 and J is TRBJ1-5; D call uncertain. CDR1 and CDR2 (germline): MDHEN, SYDVKM. This CDR3 region has 14 residues. V was trimmed by 6 bases and J by 7 bases, leaving 16 bases between them. The CDR3 region is CASSVGKGRQPQHF. The CDR3 coding sequence is TGTGCCAGCAGCGTGGGGAAAGGGAGACAGCCCCAGCATTTT.

The genes are TRBV30 and TRBJ1-1; maybe TRBD1 (6 bases). The CDR3 loop spans 12 amino acids. The germline gives CDR1 GTSNPN, CDR2 SVGIG (reference sequence). V was shortened by 3 bases and J by 5 bases, with 10 bases between the two germline ends. The CDR3 loop reads CAWSPQGTEAFF. The CDR3 DNA follows: TGTGCCTGGAGCCCACAGGGAACTGAAGCTTTCTTT.

A few counts support this clone. The chain carries TRBV9 and TRBJ2-5; D is unclear. The CDR3 length is 12 residues. Germline V gene lookup returns CDR1 SGDLS and CDR2 YYNGEE. Deletions cut 0 bases from V and 5 bases from J, with 5 bases between. Here the CDR3 reads CASSVVPETQYF. The CDR3 DNA is TGTGCCAGCAGCGTAGTTCCGGAGACCCAGTACTTC.

This clone has only a few counts. The chain combines TRBV5-8 with TRBJ1-5; D is uncertain. The V gene's germline CDR1 is SGHTS and CDR2 YDEGEE. Trimming shortened V by 3 bases and J by 3 bases, and 19 bases separated the two germline ends. The CDR3 loop spans 17 amino acids. This CDR3 is CASSSATRTDYNQPQHF. CDR3 coding DNA: TGTGCCAGCAGCTCCGCCACCAGGACGGATTACAATCAGCCCCAGCATTTT.

This clone has more than one count but fewer than ten. V is TRBV10-3 and J is TRBJ1-4; D is perhaps TRBD1 (6 bases). Trimming took off 2 bases at V and 6 bases at J, with 10 bases between the two ends. Germline V lookup: CDR1 ENHRY, CDR2 SYGVKD. This CDR3 region has 14 residues. DNA of the CDR3: TGTGCCATCAGTGAGACAGGGCCCGATGAAAAACTGTTTTTT. This sequence encodes CAISETGPDEKLFF.

Here the CDR3 DNA reads TGTGCCAGCAGGCCCGGGGGGAACACTGAAGCTTTCTTT. Its protein product is CASRPGGNTEAFF. The V call is TRBV2, the J call TRBJ1-1, with a tentative D call TRBD1 (5 bases). CDR1 and CDR2 (germline): SNHLY, FYNNEI. The CDR3 runs to 13 residues. V was shortened by 6 bases and J by 1 base, with 9 bases between the two germline ends.

This clone has just a few counts. The V gene is TRBV19, the J gene TRBJ2-3; possibly TRBD2 for D (6 bases). Germline V gives CDR1 LNHDA, CDR2 SQIVND (reference sequence). This CDR3 is built from 12 residues. The V end lost 1 base, the J end lost 9 bases, and 8 bases lay between the germline ends. The CDR3 sequence is CASSIAEGTQYF. The CDR3, as DNA: TGTGCCAGTAGTATAGCGGAGGGCACGCAGTATTTT.

This clone has more than one count but fewer than ten. The chain joins TRBV20-1 to TRBJ2-3; the D is unclear. Germline CDR1 and CDR2: DFQATT and SNEGSKA (reference sequence). V lost 3 bases to trimming and J lost 11 bases, with 12 bases between them. The CDR3 is made up of 11 amino acids. This CDR3 is CSASRQELQYF. For the CDR3, the DNA is TGCAGTGCTAGTCGGCAGGAATTGCAGTATTTT.

In this sample, this clone turned up a few times. The chain has TRBV30 and TRBJ2-1, with 11 bases identical to TRBD2. The V segment lost 2 bases and the J segment 12 bases; nucleotides outside the gene matches: 9. The CDR3 sequence is 14 residues long. Per the germline V gene, CDR1 is GTSNPN and CDR2 is SVGIG (reference sequence). The CDR3 loop reads CAWSWASGGPRQFF. In DNA form, the CDR3 reads TGTGCCTGGAGTTGGGCTAGCGGGGGGCCCAGGCAGTTCTTC.

This clone was picked up a small number of times. CDR3 sequence reads: CASRTRVDSPLHF. The CDR3 DNA sequence: TGTGCCAGCAGGACCAGGGTGGATTCACCCCTCCACTTT. The chain is built from TRBV6-5 and TRBJ1-6; D perhaps matches TRBD1 (5 bases). V shed 6 bases and J shed 8 bases, with 11 bases lying between them. CDR1 is MNHEY, CDR2 SVGAGI, per germline. The CDR3 is 13 residues long.

The chain combines TRBV6-5 with TRBJ1-2, with D possibly being TRBD1 (5 bases). V was shortened by 2 bases and J by 2 bases, with 15 bases between the two germline ends. The CDR3 extends over 16 amino acids. Germline V lookup: CDR1 MNHEY, CDR2 SVGAGI. The CDR3 bases are TGTGCCAGCAGTTACACCGCGCTTTGGGACAACTATGGCTACACCTTC. This sequence encodes CASSYTALWDNYGYTF.

Only a few counts were recorded for this clone. The chain employs TRBV30 and TRBJ1-1; possibly TRBD1 for D (6 bases). The V end lost 0 bases, the J end lost 4 bases, and 12 bases lay between the germline ends. Per the germline V gene, CDR1 is GTSNPN and CDR2 is SVGIG (reference sequence). This CDR3 is built from 14 residues. The CDR3 DNA reads as TGTGCCTGGAGTGTGAGGGGGGGTGGCACTGAAGCTTTCTTT. It encodes CAWSVRGGGTEAFF.

This clone was detected only a few times. The rearrangement uses TRBV6-6 and TRBJ2-3; the D gene is possibly TRBD2 (5 bases). The length of the CDR3 is 16 residues. CDR1 and CDR2 (germline): MNHNY, SVGAGI (reference sequence). V was trimmed by 0 bases and J by 1 base, leaving 11 bases between them. The CDR3 reads CASSYSVMEGTDTQYF. The CDR3 DNA is TGTGCCAGCAGTTACTCGGTAATGGAGGGCACAGATACGCAGTATTTT.